This section outlines one T cell receptor (beta chain) sequence together with its context. The data originate from a study of blood T cell repertoires in COVID-19. Study at large: Material from acute and convalescent COVID-19 was sourced from the United States, Italy and Spain.

Trimming removed 6 bases at V and 2 bases at J, with 20 bases between. From germline, CDR1 is SGDLS and CDR2 YYNGEE. The CDR3 length is 16 residues. The Seattle patients, enrolled during active infection, were followed longitudinally. Sequencing used immunoSEQ multiplex PCR; TCRdb keeps in-frame clones, though not all of them. In the table there are 230,000 or so clones, 81% of which are singletons. The receptor comes from a woman aged 80 or over with COVID-19, enrolled during active disease. V usage is TRBV9 and J usage is TRBJ1-1; perhaps TRBD1 as D (5 bases). Sample: peripheral blood. Here the CDR3 DNA reads TGTGCCAGCACCTCTTCGCGGGGGGACGACAACACTGAAGCTTTCTTT. Translated, it gives CASTSSRGDDNTEAFF.